This is a list of T cell receptor beta chains from one sample in a study of metastatic and nonmetastatic thyroid tumors. TCRdb ran MiXCR on the PCR reads. The table has roughly 63,000 clones, 15% to 20% seen once. The specimen was blood. These receptors were collected from a male donor with papillary thyroid cancer or a benign thyroid nodule (not recorded which). Some clones in this sample may be carry-over from other donors' samples. Each CDR3 is given without its conserved first and last residue. Rows may omit the clone size; those that give it use once, few, many or a size class.

abundance: -; v_gene: TRBV5-4; j_gene: TRBJ1-1; CDR3aa: ASSYGTVEAF
abundance: -; v_gene: TRBV20-1; j_gene: TRBJ1-6; CDR3aa: SARGPTGHGIPLH
abundance: many; v_gene: TRBV6-4; j_gene: TRBJ2-7; CDR3aa: ASSVSGGSSYEQY
abundance: many; v_gene: TRBV13; j_gene: TRBJ2-2; CDR3aa: ASSLAGNAGELF
abundance: many; v_gene: TRBV9; j_gene: TRBJ2-7; CDR3aa: ASSPELAMSNEQY
abundance: many; v_gene: TRBV20-1; j_gene: TRBJ2-3; CDR3aa: SAEPGGRTDTQY
abundance: many; v_gene: TRBV7-2; j_gene: TRBJ2-5; CDR3aa: ASSFLTSGLQETQY
abundance: many; v_gene: TRBV12-3/TRBV12-4; j_gene: TRBJ1-2; CDR3aa: ASSDGHPYGYT
abundance: few; v_gene: TRBV2; j_gene: TRBJ1-3; CDR3aa: TSSPDGISGNTIY
abundance: many; v_gene: TRBV27; j_gene: TRBJ1-5; CDR3aa: ASSTGGQPQH
abundance: many; v_gene: TRBV29-1; j_gene: TRBJ2-3; CDR3aa: SVDGLAGRADTQY
abundance: many; v_gene: TRBV4-3; j_gene: TRBJ2-3; CDR3aa: ASSEKVTSADTQY
abundance: many; v_gene: TRBV2; j_gene: TRBJ2-4; CDR3aa: ATAPGIQY
abundance: -; v_gene: TRBV30; j_gene: TRBJ2-3; CDR3aa: AWSQLAGRTDTQY
abundance: many; v_gene: TRBV11-1; j_gene: TRBJ2-1; CDR3aa: ASTSMAGALNNEQF
abundance: many; v_gene: TRBV6-2/TRBV6-3; j_gene: TRBJ2-1; CDR3aa: ASSHNRGNEQF
abundance: -; v_gene: TRBV5-1; j_gene: TRBJ2-7; CDR3aa: ASSLARGFRYEQY
abundance: -; v_gene: TRBV19; j_gene: TRBJ1-2; CDR3aa: ASSLTVRMNYGYT
abundance: many; v_gene: TRBV20-1; j_gene: TRBJ2-4; CDR3aa: SARDYSGRAGAKNIQY
abundance: many; v_gene: TRBV10-3; j_gene: TRBJ2-7; CDR3aa: AIRSTGSSYEQY
abundance: many; v_gene: TRBV6-2/TRBV6-3; j_gene: TRBJ2-2; CDR3aa: ASMWRRGVGELF
abundance: -; v_gene: TRBV27; j_gene: TRBJ1-5; CDR3aa: ASIRTWLQLNQPQH
abundance: many; v_gene: TRBV5-1; j_gene: TRBJ2-1; CDR3aa: ASSPGRQGMDEQF
abundance: many; v_gene: TRBV5-6; j_gene: TRBJ2-5; CDR3aa: ASSLSQGLPQETQY